Here is one T cell receptor beta chain with its context. The sample comes from a study of blood T cell repertoires in COVID-19. Looking at the study overall: Samples of COVID-19 (acute and convalescent) were obtained from the United States, Italy and Spain.

V lost 8 bases, J lost 7 bases, and 4 bases stayed unmatched. There are 11 residues in the CDR3. Per germline, CDR1 LNHDA and CDR2 SQIVND (reference sequence). Authors' methods: From reference gene primer amplification, estimates of nucleated cell counts were derived. The assay was immunoSEQ multiplex PCR, and TCRdb's table has in-frame clones only and misses some. For V, J and clone size, that table is used; D and trimming come from the DNA. The sample includes 200,000 or so clones, over 70% of them seen just once. The chain links TRBV19 to TRBJ1-1; 7 nucleotides match TRBD1. What was sequenced was peripheral blood. The clonotype originates from a woman aged 70-85 years with acute or convalescent COVID-19. The CDR3 spells CASQRQGEAFF. The CDR3 DNA follows: TGTGCCAGTCAGAGACAGGGTGAAGCTTTCTTT. The whole variable domain, remainder taken from reference TRBV19 and TRBJ1-1, is DGGITQSPKYLFRKEGQNVTLSCEQNLNHDAMYWYRQDPGQGLRLIYYSQIVNDFQKGDIAEGYSVSREKKESFPLTVTSAQKNPTAFYLCASQRQGEAFFGQGTRLTVV.